This TCR beta chain was identified in a study of shared clonotypes between healthy human individuals (TCRdb year 2020). Broadly, across the study: Two women and three men aged 18 to 49 years were included in the cohort. For each donor, CD4 naive and CD4 memory were each run on three plates, CD8 naive on two plates, and CD8 memory on one plate. To increase sequencing depth and limit assay-specific biases, different laboratories used diverse techniques to prepare libraries and sequence TCR repertoires. The study deeply sequenced blood TCR repertoires of about five healthy adults to estimate repertoire size and the extent of clonotype sharing between individuals. Per donor, leukapheresis produced somewhere between about 0.8 and 9 billion PBMCs. Study-wide findings and limitations: Sampling was restricted to blood, and TCR repertoires in tissue are likely to differ from TCR repertoires in blood. Larger estimated clonotype richness was generally found for naive subsets than for memory subsets. When a handful of donors were compared, the shared fraction of clonotypes was 5% to 6.5% for naive CD4, around 3.5% for naive CD8, 2.3% for memory CD4, and 0.4% for memory CD8. Compared with non-shared clonotypes, clonotypes shared by all four sorted-subset donors had higher generation probabilities. Incomplete sequencing was indicated by rarefaction of sorted-subset datasets, despite the large sequencing depth. The genetic and exposure-history diversity represented was limited by the small number of donors. Pairwise subsampling led to the expectation that sequencing depth would affect the degree of clonotype sharing among donors.

Donors were healthy HIV-negative adults with no recently reported acute infections or vaccinations. Only Caucasian adults living in Nashville, Tennessee, USA were represented among the donors. Magnetic negative selection was used to enrich CD4+ T cells, after which naive cells were positively selected on CD45RA and the negative fraction became the memory subset. After blood collection by leukapheresis, PBMCs were isolated using Ficoll-Histopaque density gradient centrifugation and then cryopreserved in the vapor phase of liquid nitrogen. Analytical flow cytometry was used to check the purity and quantity of every magnetically sorted T cell population. Each sorted fraction had its genomic DNA isolated and then quantified by UV absorbance on a Nanodrop 2000c. Using the deep immunoSEQ assay, TCR CDR3 regions were amplified from genomic DNA by multiplex PCR. Extracted genomic DNA from each cell subset was spread evenly across all wells of several immunoSEQ 96-well plates, with each plate serving as a replicate. For sorted subsets, each replicate PCR was loaded with approximately 0.2 ug genomic DNA, equivalent to some 27,000 T cell genomes. The purified libraries were quantified using a Qubit 3.0 fluorometer, sized with a Bioanalyzer 2100, and then quantified again using the KAPA Library Quantification kit. Each immunoSEQ 96-well plate was sequenced on its own single-read 150-cycle Illumina NextSeq 550 flow cell. As for the original processing: Because the immunoSEQ output held only junctional sequences and lacked quality scores, the filtering could not match the filtering applied to full-length reads. To assign V/J genes and CDR3, sequences were annotated against IMGT germline references using PyIR, a Python wrapper for IgBLAST v1.9. Reads were removed for weak V/J assignments (E-value above 1e-6), missing CDR3, stop codons, out-of-frame junctions, or ambiguous translated residues. V3J clonotypes were defined as sequences sharing the same inferred V gene, J gene, and CDR3 amino acid sequence. Percentage overlap between repertoires was computed as shared unique clonotypes divided by the size of the smaller repertoire. Richness of each repertoire was evaluated using RTK rarefaction, the Chao1 estimator, and Recon v2.1 estimates of unobserved clonotypes. OLGA was used to compute generation probabilities for all TCRbeta clonotypes that the gDNA method yielded from a handful of donors. Entries here come from immuneACCESS through TCRdb and include only in-frame sequences with V and J called. Some clones fail to appear in such tables; in the studies checked, an unresolved V gene covers under half of the shortfall, and the cause of the remainder is unknown. D and trimming come from the DNA, and the V and J calls and clone size come from that table. Present in this sample are 550,000 to 850,000 clones, over 65% of which were seen just once. The leading ten clones occupy less than 2% of the sample.

Trimming takes 9 bases from V and 3 bases from J, and the germline ends sit 5 bases apart. From the cysteine up to the phenylalanine, the CDR3 has a length of 11 residues. The only DNA kept is the CDR3, 33 bases in frame from the first base. The germline V gene supplies CDR1 MDHEN and CDR2 SYDVKM. Concerning this clone: Its antigen is currently not known. No base quality values were provided; no much bigger clone lies one nucleotide off. The sample holds other DNA sequences that translate to the same CDR3.

The chain was built from TRBV28 and TRBJ1-4, with the D gene too uncertain to name. Sample: memory CD4+ T cells sorted from blood. Reading the label with the study, this specimen's cell subset or site is: CD45RA-negative fraction. The TCR sequence derives from a woman in her twenties or thirties in good health. The CDR3 region: CASLANEKLFF. The nucleotide sequence reads as follows: TGTGCCAGTCTGGCTAATGAAAAACTGTTTTTT.